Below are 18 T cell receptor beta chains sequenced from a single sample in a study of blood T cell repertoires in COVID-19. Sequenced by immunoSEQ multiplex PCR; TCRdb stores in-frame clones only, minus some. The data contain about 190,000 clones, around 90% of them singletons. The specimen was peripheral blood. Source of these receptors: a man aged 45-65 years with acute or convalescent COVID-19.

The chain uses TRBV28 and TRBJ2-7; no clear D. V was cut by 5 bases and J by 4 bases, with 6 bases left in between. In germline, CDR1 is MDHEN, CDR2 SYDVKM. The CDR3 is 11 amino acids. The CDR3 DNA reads TGTGCCAGCAGTGCAGTTTACGAGCAGTACTTC. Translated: CASSAVYEQYF.

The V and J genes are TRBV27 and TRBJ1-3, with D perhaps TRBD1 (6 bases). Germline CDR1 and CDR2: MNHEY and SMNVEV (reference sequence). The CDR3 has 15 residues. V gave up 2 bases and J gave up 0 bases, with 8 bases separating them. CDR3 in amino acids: CASSLRGISGNTIYF. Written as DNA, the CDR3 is TGTGCCAGCAGTTTAAGGGGGATCTCTGGAAACACCATATATTTT.

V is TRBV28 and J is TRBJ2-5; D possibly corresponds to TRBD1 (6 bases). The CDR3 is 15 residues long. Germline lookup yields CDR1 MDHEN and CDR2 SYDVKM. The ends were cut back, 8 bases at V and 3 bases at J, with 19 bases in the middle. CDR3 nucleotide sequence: TGTGCCAGCTACCCGACAGGTAATCTAGAAGAGACCCAGTACTTC. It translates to CASYPTGNLEETQYF.

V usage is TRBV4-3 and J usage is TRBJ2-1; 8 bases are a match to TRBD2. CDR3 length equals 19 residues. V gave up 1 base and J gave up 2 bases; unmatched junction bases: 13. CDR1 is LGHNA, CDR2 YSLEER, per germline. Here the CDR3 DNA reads TGCGCCAGCAGCCAAGGGGCCGGAATGGGAGCGGGGGCCTACAATGAGCAGTTCTTC. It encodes CASSQGAGMGAGAYNEQFF.

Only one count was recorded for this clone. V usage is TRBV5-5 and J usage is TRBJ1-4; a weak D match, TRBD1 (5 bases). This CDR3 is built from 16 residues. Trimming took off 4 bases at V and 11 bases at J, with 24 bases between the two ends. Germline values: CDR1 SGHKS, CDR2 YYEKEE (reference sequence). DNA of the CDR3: TGTGCCAGCAGCGATTTCCAGGGCCCACCCGGGGGGAAACTGTTTTTT. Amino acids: CASSDFQGPPGGKLFF.

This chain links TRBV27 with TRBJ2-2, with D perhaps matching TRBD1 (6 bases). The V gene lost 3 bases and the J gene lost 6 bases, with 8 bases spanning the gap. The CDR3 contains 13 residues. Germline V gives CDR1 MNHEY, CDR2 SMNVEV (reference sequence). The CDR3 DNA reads TGTGCCAGCAGTTTTCGACAGGCCGGGGAGCTGTTTTTT. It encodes CASSFRQAGELFF.

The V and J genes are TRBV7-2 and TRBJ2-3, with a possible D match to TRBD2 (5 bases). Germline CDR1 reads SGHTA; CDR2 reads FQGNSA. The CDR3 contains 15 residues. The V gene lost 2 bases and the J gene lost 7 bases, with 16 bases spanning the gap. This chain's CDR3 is CASSLSDGIVYTQYF. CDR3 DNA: TGTGCCAGCAGCTTATCAGACGGGATAGTATATACGCAGTATTTT. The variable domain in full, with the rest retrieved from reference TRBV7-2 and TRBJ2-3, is GAGVSQSPSNKVTEKGKDVELRCDPISGHTALYWYRQSLGQGLEFLIYFQGNSAPDKSGLPSDRFSAERTGGSVSTLTIQRTQQEDSAVYLCASSLSDGIVYTQYFGPGTRLTVL.

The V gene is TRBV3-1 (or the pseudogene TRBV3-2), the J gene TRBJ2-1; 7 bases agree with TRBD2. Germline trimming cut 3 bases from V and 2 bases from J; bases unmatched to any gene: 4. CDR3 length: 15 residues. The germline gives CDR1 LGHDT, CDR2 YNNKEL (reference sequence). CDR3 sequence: CASSQREFPYNEQFF. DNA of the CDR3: TGTGCCAGCAGCCAGCGGGAGTTCCCCTACAATGAGCAGTTCTTC.

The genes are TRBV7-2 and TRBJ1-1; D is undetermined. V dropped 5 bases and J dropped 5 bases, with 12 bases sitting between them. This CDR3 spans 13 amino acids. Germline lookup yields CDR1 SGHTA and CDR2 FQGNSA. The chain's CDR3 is CASSLGRETEAFF. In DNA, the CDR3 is TGTGCCAGCAGCCTCGGACGGGAAACTGAAGCTTTCTTT.

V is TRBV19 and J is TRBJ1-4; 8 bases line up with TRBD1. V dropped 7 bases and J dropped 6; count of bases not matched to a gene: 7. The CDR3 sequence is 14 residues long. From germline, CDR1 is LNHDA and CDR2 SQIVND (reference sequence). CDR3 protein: CASNLQGGHEKLFF. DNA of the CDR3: TGTGCCAGTAACCTACAGGGGGGTCATGAAAAACTGTTTTTT.

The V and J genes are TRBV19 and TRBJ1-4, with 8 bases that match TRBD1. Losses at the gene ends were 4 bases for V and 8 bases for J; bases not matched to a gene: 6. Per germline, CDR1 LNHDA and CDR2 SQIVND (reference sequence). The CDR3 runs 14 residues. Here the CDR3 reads CASSTDRGREKLFF. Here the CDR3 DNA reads TGTGCCAGTAGTACCGACAGGGGCCGGGAAAAACTGTTTTTT.

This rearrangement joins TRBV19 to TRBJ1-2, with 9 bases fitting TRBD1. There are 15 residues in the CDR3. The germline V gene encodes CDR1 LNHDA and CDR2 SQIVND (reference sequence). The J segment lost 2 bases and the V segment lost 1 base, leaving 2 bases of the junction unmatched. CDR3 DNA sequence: TGTGCCAGTAGTATAGGCGGACAGGGGAACTATGGCTACACCTTC. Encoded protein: CASSIGGQGNYGYTF.

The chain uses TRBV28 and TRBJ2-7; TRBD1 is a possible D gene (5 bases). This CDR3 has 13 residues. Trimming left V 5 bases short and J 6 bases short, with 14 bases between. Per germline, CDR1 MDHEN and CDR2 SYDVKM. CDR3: CASSPPNRFEQYF. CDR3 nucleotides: TGTGCCAGCAGTCCCCCTAACAGGTTCGAGCAGTACTTC.

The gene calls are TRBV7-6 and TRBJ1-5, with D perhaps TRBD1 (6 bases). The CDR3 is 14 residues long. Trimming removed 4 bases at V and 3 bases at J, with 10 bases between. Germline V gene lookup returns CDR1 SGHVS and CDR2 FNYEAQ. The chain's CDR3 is CASSSGTTNQPQHF. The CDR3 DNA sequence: TGTGCCAGCAGCTCAGGGACAACCAATCAGCCCCAGCATTTT.

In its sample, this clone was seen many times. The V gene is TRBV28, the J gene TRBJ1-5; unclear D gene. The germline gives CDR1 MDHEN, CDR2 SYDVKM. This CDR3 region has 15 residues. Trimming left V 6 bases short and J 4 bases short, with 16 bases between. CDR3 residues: CASSAAGVVNQPQHF. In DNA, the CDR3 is TGTGCCAGCAGCGCGGCCGGGGTGGTGAATCAGCCCCAGCATTTT.

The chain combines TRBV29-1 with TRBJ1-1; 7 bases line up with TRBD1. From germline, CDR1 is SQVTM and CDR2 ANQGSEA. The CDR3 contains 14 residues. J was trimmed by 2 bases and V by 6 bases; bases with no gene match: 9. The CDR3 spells CSVVGQDLNTEAFF. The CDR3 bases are TGCAGCGTGGTTGGACAGGACCTAAACACTGAAGCTTTCTTT.

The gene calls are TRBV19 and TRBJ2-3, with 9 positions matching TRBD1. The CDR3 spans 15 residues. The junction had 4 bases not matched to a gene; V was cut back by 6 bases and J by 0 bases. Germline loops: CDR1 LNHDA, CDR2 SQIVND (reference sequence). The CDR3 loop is CASRWDRASTDTQYF. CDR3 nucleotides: TGTGCCAGTAGATGGGACAGGGCTAGCACAGATACGCAGTATTTT.

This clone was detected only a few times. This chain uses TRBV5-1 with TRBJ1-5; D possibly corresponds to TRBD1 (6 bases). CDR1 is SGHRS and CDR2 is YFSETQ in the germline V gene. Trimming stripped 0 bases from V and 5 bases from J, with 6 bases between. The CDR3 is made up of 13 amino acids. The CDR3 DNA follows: TGCGCCAGCAGCTTGGACAGGGATCAGCCCCAGCATTTT. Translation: CASSLDRDQPQHF.